Below, one T cell receptor (beta chain) is given with its context. Its antigen is unknown. This entry belongs to a study of shared clonotypes between healthy human individuals. This CDR3 has 15 residues. Trimming took off 4 bases at V and 7 bases at J, with 18 bases between the two ends. Per the germline V gene, CDR1 is SGHNT and CDR2 is YYREEE (reference sequence). Positively selected for CCR7, the CD45RO-negative cells used as naive CD8 cells excluded terminally differentiated effector memory CD45RA+ cells. Findings and caveats of the study: With a few donors compared, roughly 4.9% of naive CD4 clonotypes were shared.

At the deep level, the assay was run. Replicate PCRs for sorted subsets used 200 ng DNA; this equaled around 28,000 T cell genomes. In the study's own analysis: ImmunoSEQ yielded junction-only sequences lacking quality scores, so filtering differed. Sequenced by immunoSEQ multiplex PCR; TCRdb stores in-frame clones only, minus some. D and trimming come from the DNA, and the V and J calls and clone size come from that table. Among millions of clones listed, roughly 94% were seen once. The source of this sequence is a man aged 18 to 29 in good health. Sequenced material: naive CD8+ T cells sorted from blood. The chain joins TRBV5-4 to TRBJ2-1, with D tentatively TRBD1 or TRBD2 (5 bases each). CDR3 sequence reads: CASSPGTVELNEQFF. CDR3 DNA: TGTGCCAGCAGCCCCGGGACGGTTGAACTAAATGAGCAGTTCTTC. Together with reference TRBV5-4 and TRBJ2-1, the CDR3 gives the full variable domain: ETGVTQSPTHLIKTRGQQVTLRCSSQSGHNTVSWYQQALGQGPQFIFQYYREEENGRGNFPPRFSGLQFPNYSSELNVNALELDDSALYLCASSPGTVELNEQFFGPGTRLTVL.